The 30 T cell receptor beta chains listed next were all sequenced from one sample in a study of CXCR4 blockade with PD-1 therapy in pancreatic cancer. The assay was immunoSEQ multiplex PCR, and TCRdb's table has in-frame clones only and misses some. The sample includes some 5,000 clones, roughly 53% of them seen just once. The material sequenced was tumor tissue. All receptors come from a human donor with pancreatic ductal adenocarcinoma.

By share, this clone counts as medium-sized (0.01 to 0.1%). The V gene is TRBV23-1, the J gene TRBJ1-2; D gene unclear. TRBV23-1 is an open reading frame, and its role is uncertain. The CDR3 is 14 amino acids. Trimming took 6 bases from V and 5 from J, leaving 16 bases between them. DNA for the CDR3: TGCGCCAGCAGCCAAGACCCCGGGTATTATGGCTACACCTTC. It translates to CASSQDPGYYGYTF.

The rearrangement uses TRBV9 and TRBJ2-7; possibly TRBD2 for D (6 bases). V dropped 0 bases and J dropped 7 bases, with 20 bases sitting between them. In germline, CDR1 is SGDLS, CDR2 YYNGEE. The length of the CDR3 is 16 residues. This CDR3 reads CASSVEGNRPRGEQYF. CDR3 DNA sequence: TGTGCCAGCAGCGTAGAGGGCAACCGCCCTCGGGGGGAGCAGTACTTC.

V and J are TRBV6-8 and TRBJ2-4, with unresolved D. This CDR3 is built from 16 residues. Germline V gene data show CDR1 as MNHGY and CDR2 as SAAAGT. V gave up 0 bases and J gave up 0 bases, with 9 bases separating them. CDR3 coding DNA: TGTGCCAGCAGTTACTCCCACGACCTAGCCAAAAACATTCAGTACTTC. This translates into CASSYSHDLAKNIQYF.

The rearrangement uses TRBV4-1 and TRBJ2-2, with D uncertain. Germline V gene sequence: CDR1 MGHRA, CDR2 YSYEKL. The CDR3 is made up of 18 amino acids. V was trimmed by 0 bases and J by 5 bases, leaving 19 bases between them. For the CDR3, the DNA is TGCGCCAGCAGCCAAGATCTTGCAAAACTCCGGCGGACCGGGGAGCTGTTTTTT. Translation: CASSQDLAKLRRTGELFF.

The sample holds a few counts of this clone. The J gene is TRBJ1-1, the V gene TRBV4-1; weak D call: TRBD1 (5 bases). Germline CDR1 and CDR2: MGHRA and YSYEKL. Trimming shortened V by 4 bases and J by 6 bases, and 15 bases separated the two germline ends. The length of the CDR3 is 14 residues. CDR3: CASSPGLDTPEAFF. CDR3 bases: TGCGCCAGCAGCCCGGGGCTGGATACTCCTGAAGCTTTCTTT.

This sequence joins TRBV18 and TRBJ2-7, with TRBD2 identical over 7 bases. This CDR3 comprises 15 residues. Germline V gene sequence: CDR1 KGHSH, CDR2 LQKENI. V dropped 0 bases and J dropped 2; count of bases not matched to a gene: 4. The CDR3 bases are TGTGCCAGCTCACCACCTAGCGGGCAGACCTACGAGCAGTACTTC. It is translated as CASSPPSGQTYEQYF.

In its sample, this clone was seen once. The V and J genes are TRBV19 and TRBJ1-2, with 7 bases lining up with TRBD1. Trimming took 5 bases from V and 5 from J; bases not matched to a gene: 5. Germline-derived CDR1 and CDR2 are LNHDA and SQIVND (reference sequence). The CDR3 is 13 residues long. The CDR3 reads CASSPNRGYGYTF. CDR3 sequence (DNA): TGTGCCAGTAGTCCAAACAGGGGTTATGGCTACACCTTC.

This sequence joins TRBV9 and TRBJ1-3, with 7 bases lining up with TRBD1. This CDR3 contains 16 residues. J was trimmed by 4 bases and V by 2 bases; bases with no gene match: 9. Germline V CDR1 and CDR2: SGDLS, YYNGEE. CDR3 loop: CASSVDIGGTGNTIYF. The CDR3 DNA reads as TGTGCCAGCAGCGTGGATATAGGGGGCACGGGAAACACCATATATTTT.

This clone is medium-sized in the sample. The chain combines TRBV11-3 with TRBJ2-7, with 11 nucleotides matching TRBD2. The CDR3 contains 16 residues. In germline, CDR1 is SGHNT, CDR2 YENEEA. Trimming removed 5 bases from V and 5 bases from J; junction bases left unmatched: 11. The CDR3 bases are TGTGCCAGCAGCCCGATGACTAGCGGGATTTCCAACGAGCAGTACTTC. Protein: CASSPMTSGISNEQYF.

The rearrangement joins TRBV16 to TRBJ1-5, with D unresolved. With 0 bases removed from V and 3 bases from J, the gap between germline ends came to 0 bases. CDR3 size: 12 residues. Germline V gene data show CDR1 as KGHSY and CDR2 as FQNENV. CDR3 region: CASSQSNQPQHF. DNA for the CDR3: TGTGCCAGCAGCCAATCCAATCAGCCCCAGCATTTT.

The chain has TRBV23-1 and TRBJ2-1; no clear D. TRBV23-1 is placed among ORFs of uncertain function. Trimming took 7 bases from V and 9 from J, leaving 16 bases between them. The CDR3 totals 13 residues. The CDR3 loop reads CASIQPVSSEQFF. The CDR3 DNA follows: TGCGCCAGCATCCAACCTGTCAGTAGTGAGCAGTTCTTC.

This sequence joins TRBV2 and TRBJ1-1; D not resolved. Per germline, CDR1 SNHLY and CDR2 FYNNEI. The CDR3 covers 15 residues. Trimming took 5 bases from V and 1 from J, leaving 14 bases between them. In DNA form, the CDR3 reads TGTGCCAGCAGTCCCCGACGTAACCAGAACACTGAAGCTTTCTTT. It encodes CASSPRRNQNTEAFF.

V gene TRBV28 combines with J gene TRBJ2-7, with a tentative D call TRBD1 (6 bases). Germline V gives CDR1 MDHEN, CDR2 SYDVKM. Trimming removed 6 bases at V and 4 bases at J, with 16 bases between. CDR3 length: 14 amino acids. The CDR3 region is CASRRTALVYEQYF. The CDR3 coding sequence is TGTGCCAGCAGGCGGACAGCCCTAGTTTACGAGCAGTACTTC.

This sequence joins TRBV18 and TRBJ2-2; no reliable D call. Germline CDR1 and CDR2: KGHSH and LQKENI. Trimming left V 1 base short and J 5 bases short, with 5 bases between. The CDR3 is 13 residues long. CDR3 in amino acids: CASSPRGTGELFF. The CDR3 coding sequence is TGTGCCAGCTCACCACGGGGAACCGGGGAGCTGTTTTTT.

This clone was observed a few times. The chain has TRBV4-1 and TRBJ2-3; D not resolved. Trimming removed 0 bases from V and 4 bases from J, with 17 bases in between. The germline gives CDR1 MGHRA, CDR2 YSYEKL. The CDR3 sequence is 17 residues long. CDR3 DNA: TGCGCCAGCAGCCAAGATTCGGGCGTCTCTCCCGCAGATACGCAGTATTTT. Its protein is CASSQDSGVSPADTQYF.

The chain joins TRBV29-1 to TRBJ2-1, with TRBD2 matching 11 bases. CDR1 is SQVTM and CDR2 is ANQGSEA in the germline V gene. This CDR3 contains 13 residues. The ends lost 7 bases at V and 5 bases at J; junction bases unmatched: 4. CDR3 DNA: TGCAGCGCCGAGGGACTAGCGGACAATGAGCAGTTCTTC. It codes for CSAEGLADNEQFF.

The rearrangement joins TRBV11-3 to TRBJ2-7, with TRBD2 matching 12 bases. V lost 7 bases and J lost 4; bases outside the gene matches: 8. Germline V CDR1 and CDR2: SGHNT, YENEEA. This CDR3 is 15 amino acids long. CDR3 coding DNA: TGTGCCAGCACCACTAGCGGGAGGCGGTCTTACGAGCAGTACTTC. Translating gives CASTTSGRRSYEQYF.

With regard to this clone: The sample carries other DNA sequences with the same CDR3. The CDR3 sequence: CASSQVLGRGEKLFF. CDR3 coding DNA: TGCGCCAGCAGCCAAGTTTTGGGGCGAGGTGAAAAACTGTTTTTT. The chain employs TRBV4-1 and TRBJ1-4, with a tentative D call TRBD1 (5 bases). Germline V lookup: CDR1 MGHRA, CDR2 YSYEKL. Trimming removed 1 base from V and 7 bases from J, with 13 bases in between. The CDR3 has 15 residues.

In this sample, this clone is large. CDR3 DNA: TGCAGCGTTGGAGTCATGAACACTGAAGCTTTCTTT. This sequence encodes CSVGVMNTEAFF. This chain links TRBV29-1 with TRBJ1-1; D remains ambiguous. With 4 bases removed from V and 0 bases from J, the gap between germline ends came to 6 bases. In germline, CDR1 is SQVTM, CDR2 ANQGSEA. The CDR3 has 12 amino acids.

CDR3 sequence reads: CASSPRGLQAFF. As DNA, the CDR3 is TGTGCCAGCAGCCCAAGGGGACTCCAGGCTTTCTTT. The rearrangement joins TRBV14 to TRBJ1-1; tentative D call: TRBD1 (5 bases). The CDR3 consists of 12 residues. CDR1 is SGHDN and CDR2 is FVKESK in the germline V gene. The V and J ends lost 4 bases and 11 bases respectively, with 14 bases between them.

The chain employs TRBV19 and TRBJ1-2; D remains ambiguous. The CDR3 is 15 residues long. CDR1 is LNHDA and CDR2 is SQIVND in the germline V gene (reference sequence). V was trimmed by 5 bases and J by 4 bases, leaving 17 bases between them. The CDR3 loop reads CASSPYDNQIYGYTF. CDR3 sequence (DNA): TGTGCCAGTAGTCCTTATGACAATCAAATCTATGGCTACACCTTC.

The gene calls are TRBV29-1 and TRBJ2-7; a possible D gene is TRBD1 (6 bases). This CDR3 spans 13 amino acids. V shed 6 bases and J shed 3 bases, with 15 bases lying between them. Per the germline V gene, CDR1 is SQVTM and CDR2 is ANQGSEA. DNA for the CDR3: TGCAGCGTCAACCAGGGGACACGCTACGAGCAGTACTTC. Residues: CSVNQGTRYEQYF.

This clone showed up just once. V gene TRBV28 combines with J gene TRBJ2-7; 7 bases align to TRBD2. This CDR3 is built from 15 residues. CDR1 and CDR2 (germline): MDHEN, SYDVKM. V dropped 4 bases and J dropped 1; count of bases not matched to a gene: 7. CDR3 in amino acids: CASSSLRETSYEQYF. The DNA of the CDR3 is TGTGCCAGCAGTTCGCTGCGGGAGACTTCCTACGAGCAGTACTTC.

V usage is TRBV18 and J usage is TRBJ2-1; D gene ambiguous. The CDR3 is made up of 13 amino acids. Germline lookup yields CDR1 KGHSH and CDR2 LQKENI. V lost 0 bases and J lost 3, with 3 bases in between. CDR3 residues: CASSPPGYNEQFF. The CDR3 DNA is TGTGCCAGCTCACCACCAGGCTACAATGAGCAGTTCTTC.

By share of the sample, this clone is large. The chain joins TRBV11-3 to TRBJ2-3; 7 bases are a match to TRBD2. There are 14 residues in the CDR3. With 5 bases clipped from V and 4 bases from J, the junction kept 6 bases outside the gene matches. CDR1 is SGHNT and CDR2 is YENEEA in the germline V gene. CDR3 region: CASSIGLGADTQYF. CDR3 bases: TGTGCCAGCAGCATCGGACTAGGTGCAGATACGCAGTATTTT. The whole variable domain, remainder taken from reference TRBV11-3 and TRBJ2-3, is EAGVVQSPRYKIIEKKQPVAFWCNPISGHNTLYWYLQNLGQGPELLIRYENEEAVDDSQLPKDRFSAERLKGVDSTLKIQPAELGDSAVYLCASSIGLGADTQYFGPGTRLTVL.

This chain links TRBV9 with TRBJ1-1; D gene ambiguous. Germline CDR1 and CDR2: SGDLS and YYNGEE. Between the trimmed V and J ends, which lost 0 bases and 6 bases, there was a span of 12 bases. CDR3 size: 14 residues. The CDR3 sequence is CASSVGGRAAEAFF. The CDR3, as DNA: TGTGCCAGCAGCGTAGGGGGTAGGGCGGCTGAAGCTTTCTTT.

This clone has a handful of counts. The chain carries TRBV6-8 and TRBJ2-7; possible D gene TRBD1, 6 bases. CDR1 MNHGY and CDR2 SAAAGT come from the germline V gene. V lost 2 bases to trimming and J lost 5 bases, with 16 bases between them. This CDR3 spans 15 amino acids. This CDR3 is CASSYTGISGHEQYF. The CDR3 coding sequence is TGTGCCAGCAGTTACACAGGGATCTCCGGTCACGAGCAGTACTTC.

V is TRBV29-1 and J is TRBJ1-1; no clear D. There are 12 residues in the CDR3. Per germline, CDR1 SQVTM and CDR2 ANQGSEA. Trimming took 6 bases from V and 0 from J, leaving 8 bases between them. CDR3 loop: CSVRPMNTEAFF. CDR3 DNA: TGCAGCGTCCGTCCGATGAACACTGAAGCTTTCTTT.

The chain employs TRBV29-1 and TRBJ2-5; D is perhaps TRBD1 (6 bases). The germline CDR1 and CDR2 sequences are SQVTM and ANQGSEA. This CDR3 is 14 amino acids long. V shed 3 bases and J shed 5 bases, with 16 bases lying between them. In DNA form, the CDR3 reads TGCAGCGTTGAGGGGGCCAGGTTTTGGGAGACCCAGTACTTC. Amino acids: CSVEGARFWETQYF.

V usage is TRBV7-1 and J usage is TRBJ2-2, with no clear D. TRBV7-1 carries the ORF label, with uncertain function. The CDR3 covers 14 residues. Trimming cost V 4 bases and J 2 bases, with 8 bases left between them. CDR3 sequence reads: CASSFGGNTGELFF. In DNA form, the CDR3 reads TGTGCCAGCAGCTTCGGCGGAAACACCGGGGAGCTGTTTTTT.